This T cell receptor (beta chain) was sequenced for a study of patients and donors after allogeneic stem cell transplantation (dated by TCRdb to 2019 to 2021). This clonotype occurred a few times. The specificity of this receptor is unknown. No per-base quality is available; no much larger clone lies one base away. Libraries were prepared through RT-PCR. Sequencing used a NextSeq 550. TCRdb's own reprocessing of the public reads used fastp at Q25 and MiXCR and kept productive beta chains. Every distinct CDR3 protein forms one entry, paired with its most common genes and DNA. Within this sample are fewer than 12,000 distinct CDR3 sequences, with under 25% of them counted one time only. Over 45% of the sample is taken by the ten largest. The sample was blood, either unsorted or a sorted T cell fraction (not recorded which). The receptor comes from a human donor who was either an allogeneic HSCT recipient or a stem cell or donor lymphocyte infusion donor (not recorded which). It is not recorded whose cells these are; they may come from a transplant donor.

CDR3 protein: CASSPQSAGAYEQYF. The DNA reads TGTGCCAGCTCACCACAGAGCGCGGGAGCCTACGAGCAGTACTTC. This chain joins TRBV18 to TRBJ2-7; 7 middle bases align to TRBD2. V loses 1 base at its end and J loses 2 bases; junction bases beyond the gene matches: 5. From its cysteine to its phenylalanine, the CDR3 spans 15 amino acids. Only the CDR3 region is kept as DNA, spanning 45 bases read in frame from base 1. The germline V gene sets CDR1 to KGHSH and CDR2 to LQKENI.